This record looks at one T cell receptor (beta chain) sequence and its context. These data come from a study of T cell responses to AZD1222 COVID-19 vaccine. Data came from immunoSEQ multiplex PCR; TCRdb stores just in-frame clones and leaves some out. The sample includes about 180,000 clones, about 93% of them seen just once. This clonotype was sampled from an adult who received the MenACWY meningococcal vaccine as a control. Here the sequenced sample was peripheral blood, taken 28 days after the second dose of the MenACWY control vaccine.

The CDR3 nucleotides read TGCAGCGTTGACACCGGATCTGGGGCCAACGTCCTGACTTTC. Amino acids: CSVDTGSGANVLTF. The chain joins TRBV29-1 to TRBJ2-6; D gene ambiguous. The CDR3 runs to 14 residues. The V and J ends lost 3 bases and 1 base respectively, with 7 bases between them. Germline assignment: CDR1 SQVTM and CDR2 ANQGSEA.